The 7 T cell receptor beta chains in this list originate from one sample, sequenced in a study of blood T cell repertoires in COVID-19 (dated by TCRdb to 2018 to 2020). Receptor amplification or capture employed the immunoSEQ multiplex PCR assay. TCRdb provides this immuneACCESS table in a form limited to in-frame rearrangements. Some clones are lacking; in checked studies, under half of them reflect an unresolved V gene, and why the rest are absent is not known. Counted in this sample were over 200,000 clones; approximately 81% of them appeared once. 8.9% of the sample lies in the top ten. Specimen: PBMCs or T cells enriched from blood (not recorded which). These receptor sequences come from a woman aged 50 to 65 with acute COVID-19.

On this clone: One junction end does not reproduce the germline sequence, and a read error may be involved. The chain links TRBV12-3 or TRBV12-4 to TRBJ2-3; 8 bases line up with TRBD1. CDR3 length: 10 residues. CDR3 in amino acids: CASSTDRADF. CDR3 DNA sequence: TGTGCCAGCAGCACGGACAGGGCCGATTTT.

In this sample, this clone turned up once. The J gene is TRBJ1-5, the V gene TRBV28, with 10 bases identical to TRBD1. CDR1 and CDR2 from the germline V gene are MDHEN and SYDVKM. The CDR3 runs to 15 residues. Trimming removed 5 bases from V and 2 bases from J; junction bases left unmatched: 3. CDR3 region: CASSGTGAGNQPQHF. As DNA, the CDR3 is TGTGCCAGCAGTGGGACAGGGGCGGGCAATCAGCCCCAGCATTTT.

The rearrangement joins TRBV18 to TRBJ2-3, with 9 bases fitting TRBD2. The germline gives CDR1 KGHSH, CDR2 LQKENI. The CDR3 runs to 14 residues. V was clipped by 6 bases and J by 0 bases; unmatched bases: 1. The CDR3 coding sequence is TGTGCCAGCTCGCTAGCGGGGAGCACAGATACGCAGTATTTT. This gives the protein CASSLAGSTDTQYF.

This clone was seen more than once but under ten times. J is TRBJ2-7 and V is TRBV27; D perhaps matches TRBD1 (5 bases). The ends were cut back, 7 bases at V and 3 bases at J, with 19 bases in the middle. The CDR3 has 15 amino acids. Germline V lookup: CDR1 MNHEY, CDR2 SMNVEV (reference sequence). CDR3 amino acids: CASIDSLTWGYEQYF. CDR3 sequence (DNA): TGTGCCAGCATTGACAGTCTAACTTGGGGCTACGAGCAGTACTTC.

This clone was observed a handful of times. The chain couples TRBV10-3 to TRBJ2-1, with D possibly being TRBD2 (5 bases). The CDR3 covers 12 residues. Per the germline V gene, CDR1 is ENHRY and CDR2 is SYGVKD. V was trimmed by 6 bases and J by 5 bases, leaving 8 bases between them. CDR3 in amino acids: CAIRTNDNEQFF. CDR3 coding DNA: TGTGCCATCAGGACTAATGACAATGAGCAGTTCTTC.

The chain links TRBV4-3 to TRBJ1-1; tentative D call: TRBD1 (5 bases). Germline V gives CDR1 LGHNA, CDR2 YSLEER. The V end lost 4 bases, the J end lost 0 bases, and 15 bases lay between the germline ends. This CDR3 contains 16 residues. CDR3: CASSRYPDSLNTEAFF. CDR3 coding DNA: TGCGCCAGCAGCCGTTACCCCGACAGCCTGAACACTGAAGCTTTCTTT.

The DNA for the CDR3 is TGTGCCACCAGCAGGACAGGGCTAATCTCCTACGAGCAGTACTTC. Protein sequence: CATSRTGLISYEQYF. The chain has TRBV15 and TRBJ2-7; TRBD1 matches at 7 bases. CDR1 is LNHNV, CDR2 YYDKDF, per germline (reference sequence). The CDR3 spans 15 residues. V gave up 3 bases and J gave up 0 bases; unmatched junction bases: 5.